This TCR beta chain was obtained from a study of tumor-infiltrating lymphocytes in primary liver carcinoma. Study-wide context: Measuring roughly 4 to 11 cm across, the tumors were staged as T1-T3 N0M0.

The CDR3 is 17 residues long. The germline V gene has CDR1 SGHVS and CDR2 FQNEAQ. Using a constant-region primer together with ProtoScript II reverse transcriptase, TCR beta cDNA was made from roughly 500 ng of total RNA. Modified slightly, ARM-PCR produced TCR beta libraries over three nested multiplex PCR rounds. Each of the first two PCR rounds ran roughly 9 cycles with TRBV1-TRBV30 forward and C-beta reverse primers. TCRdb ran MiXCR on the multiplex PCR reads and lists one entry per CDR3 protein. The top ten clones hold about 12% of a sample with 100,000 or so distinct CDR3 sequences, about 67% of them seen once. RNA and DNA were co-extracted from approximately 20-30 mg of unsorted bulk tissue. All of the tumor samples contained over 80% viable tumor cells. The study, taken as a whole, reports: Paired tumor-adjacent and tumor-blood samples overlapped less than tumor region pairs did. Tumors had a top-250-clone fraction that was significantly higher than blood (p = 0.039).

With respect to this clonotype: As yet, its antigen is unknown. A junction end diverges from the germline sequence, so it may reflect a read error.

The sample consisted of liver tumor tissue from sampling region 2. Subset here: tumor region T2, inferior pole. V is TRBV7-8 and J is TRBJ1-5; TRBD1 might be the D (5 bases). The TCR was taken from a woman aged 60-75 years with primary liver carcinoma and hepatitis B virus infection. The DNA for the CDR3 is TGTGCCAGCAGCGCCCTATTGGGGCGGGTGGGCAAACAGCCCCAGCATTTT. It translates to CASSALLGRVGKQPQHF.